A selection of T cell receptor beta chains follows, all from one sample in a study of T-cell memory formation after mild COVID-19. TCRdb reprocessed the 5' RACE reads with MiXCR, giving one entry per CDR3 protein. The sample has roughly 240,000 distinct CDR3 sequences, around 15% seen once. The sequenced material came from PBMCs or a T cell subset sorted from them (not recorded which). Receptor source: a young man who had mild COVID-19 (a few samples of this study predate the infection). Cell type and time point are not known. The CDR3 runs from the conserved cysteine through the conserved F or W. The D gene is left open where the match is weak. Only some rows state a clone size, as once, few, many or a class for expanded clones.

v_gene	abundance	d_gene	j_gene	CDR3aa	CDR3nt
TRBV29-1	.	.	TRBJ1-1	CSVGIAMNTEAFF	TGCAGCGTTGGAATAGCCATGAACACTGAAGCTTTCTTT
TRBV4-1	.	.	TRBJ2-5	CASSQLGTVQETQYF	TGCGCCAGCAGCCAACTCGGGACGGTACAAGAGACCCAGTACTTC
TRBV11-1	few	TRBD2	TRBJ2-1	CASSFVLAGLSSYNEQFF	TGTGCCAGCAGCTTCGTACTAGCGGGCCTGAGCTCCTACAATGAGCAGTTCTTC
TRBV6-2/TRBV6-3	.	.	TRBJ1-1	CASRVTEEAFF	TGTGCCAGCAGAGTCACAGAGGAAGCTTTCTTT
TRBV20-1	.	.	TRBJ1-2	CSGGSPTYGYTF	TGCAGTGGTGGTTCTCCCACCTATGGCTACACCTTC
TRBV4-2	many	.	TRBJ1-6	CASSQDVHLPLHF	TGTGCCAGCAGCCAAGATGTGCATCTACCCCTCCACTTT
TRBV6-6	.	.	TRBJ1-5	CASTPSDSNQPQHF	TGTGCCAGCACTCCGAGCGACAGCAATCAGCCCCAGCATTTT
TRBV25-1	.	TRBD1	TRBJ1-2	CASSPRDRGLYGYTF	TGTGCCAGCAGTCCCCGGGACAGGGGACTCTATGGCTACACCTTC
TRBV6-2/TRBV6-3	few	.	TRBJ1-5	CASSSPALNQPQHF	TGTGCCAGCAGTTCTCCAGCCCTCAATCAGCCCCAGCATTTT
TRBV6-4	.	.	TRBJ2-1	CASSDSAGASGSYNEQFF	TGTGCCAGCAGTGACTCGGCGGGGGCTAGCGGTAGCTACAATGAGCAGTTCTTC
TRBV7-9	many	TRBD1	TRBJ2-7	CASSLTGVPYEQYF	TGTGCCAGCAGCCTCACAGGGGTGCCCTACGAGCAGTACTTC
TRBV19	.	TRBD1	TRBJ1-2	CASRKGQGASYGYTF	TGTGCCAGTAGGAAGGGACAGGGGGCCTCCTATGGCTACACCTTC
TRBV12-3/TRBV12-4	.	.	TRBJ1-5	CASSYDRFQPQHF	TGTGCCAGCAGTTATGACAGATTTCAGCCCCAGCATTTT
TRBV11-2	.	.	TRBJ2-1	CASSSTRGSYNEQFF	TGTGCCAGCAGCTCAACGCGGGGCTCCTACAATGAGCAGTTCTTC
TRBV5-1	many	.	TRBJ2-3	CASSLVIADTQYF	TGCGCCAGCAGCTTGGTTATTGCAGATACGCAGTATTTT
TRBV7-2	few	.	TRBJ2-6	CASSPRGSVSGANVLTF	TGTGCCAGCAGCCCCCGGGGCAGCGTCTCTGGGGCCAACGTCCTGACTTTC
TRBV10-3	few	.	TRBJ2-2	CAIRNTGELFF	TGTGCCATCAGGAACACCGGGGAGCTGTTTTTT
TRBV10-3	few	.	TRBJ2-3	CAISATASTDTQYF	TGTGCCATCAGTGCGACAGCTAGCACAGATACGCAGTATTTT
TRBV6-2/TRBV6-3	few	.	TRBJ2-1	CASSPPGASQFF	TGTGCCAGCAGTCCCCCCGGGGCCTCCCAGTTCTTC
TRBV4-2	.	TRBD2	TRBJ2-3	CASSQEAGGRGTDTQYF	TGTGCCAGCAGCCAAGAGGCGGGGGGGCGTGGCACAGATACGCAGTATTTT
TRBV3-1	.	TRBD2	TRBJ2-3	CASSPGTSGAADTQYF	TGTGCCAGCAGCCCAGGGACTAGCGGGGCGGCAGATACGCAGTATTTT
TRBV7-9	many	.	TRBJ2-2	CASSPLTVTGELFF	TGTGCCAGCAGCCCGCTGACAGTTACCGGGGAGCTGTTTTTT
TRBV24-1	few	.	TRBJ2-5	CATSDASVETQYF	TGTGCCACCAGTGACGCCAGCGTAGAGACCCAGTACTTC
TRBV3-1	few	.	TRBJ2-1	CASSQDLGFMGNEQFF	TGTGCCAGCAGCCAAGACTTAGGTTTTATGGGCAATGAGCAGTTCTTC
TRBV4-1	.	.	TRBJ2-7	CASSQVGMRDYEQYF	TGCGCCAGCAGCCAAGTCGGTATGCGGGACTACGAGCAGTACTTC
TRBV5-1	few	.	TRBJ2-2	CASSPNPGGLTGELFF	TGCGCCAGCAGCCCTAACCCCGGGGGTTTGACCGGGGAGCTGTTTTTT
TRBV9	.	.	TRBJ1-5	CASSVGSAVLGQPQHF	TGTGCCAGCAGCGTAGGATCTGCGGTCCTTGGTCAGCCCCAGCATTTT